This T cell receptor beta chain came from a study of shared clonotypes between healthy human individuals. About the research overall: Those who served as donors were two women and three men between the ages of 18 and 49. Every donor yielded three CD4 naive, three CD4 memory, two CD8 naive and one CD8 memory plate.

Details on this clone: The antigen is not known.

Naive CD8 cells lacked CD45RO and underwent positive selection for CCR7, leaving out terminally differentiated effector memory CD45RA+ cells. There were no recent acute infections or vaccinations among the donors, who were healthy HIV-negative adults. The study's findings and limits: Compared with memory subsets, naive subsets generally had larger estimated richness.

Profiled with immunoSEQ multiplex PCR; TCRdb holds only in-frame clones, not every one. The data hold some 2 million clones, with just under 95% observed a single time. The V gene end was trimmed by 1 base and the J gene end by 2 bases; junction bases not matched to a gene: 4. This CDR3 has 16 residues. Per germline, CDR1 SGHAT and CDR2 FQNNGV. Input material: naive CD8+ T cells sorted from blood. The sequence was collected from a man in his late teens or twenties in good health. The V and J genes are TRBV11-2 and TRBJ2-3; 9 bases are shared with TRBD2. The CDR3 DNA is TGTGCCAGCAGCTTAGGGGTAGCGGGGGTCACAGATACGCAGTATTTT. Translated, it gives CASSLGVAGVTDTQYF.